The clone carrying this TCR beta chain has only a few counts. The antigen remains unidentified. This sample stems from a study of T cells after yellow fever vaccination. Study-wide results and limits: Although the secondary response was weaker, it peaked faster, at day 5 versus 15. The bulk population could contribute abundant contaminating clonotypes to FACS-sorted repertoires.

Generation of TCR cDNA used 5'RACE template switching (which added a universal primer site and UMIs). Each CDR3 protein gets one entry after TCRdb re-called the 5' RACE reads with MiXCR. The sample consists of 320,000 or so distinct CDR3 sequences, roughly 7.5% of them appearing once. This CDR3 is 17 amino acids long. Germline V gene lookup returns CDR1 LGHNA and CDR2 YSLEER. V lost 0 bases and J lost 1; bases outside the gene matches: 8. This specimen consisted of PBMCs, obtained approximately 40 days after the first yellow fever vaccination. The chain uses TRBV4-3 and TRBJ2-5; 7 bases are a match to TRBD1. This clonotype was sampled from a man aged 18 to 29 who received the YFV17D yellow fever vaccine. The CDR3 reads CASSQDPTGTVQETQYF. The CDR3 nucleotides are TGCGCCAGCAGCCAAGATCCTACCGGGACAGTCCAAGAGACCCAGTACTTC.